The 16 T cell receptor beta chains listed next were all sequenced from one sample in a study of control samples from healthy donors and cancer patients. TCRdb's copy holds only in-frame clones and misses some; the assay was immunoSEQ multiplex PCR. This sample has around 250,000 clones, with over 70% found just once. The source material was PBMCs. These receptors were taken from a woman in her sixties or seventies with lung cancer.

Written as DNA, the CDR3 is TGCGCCAGCAGCCGTACAAACAGGGGGGACACCGGGGAGCTGTTTTTT. This gives the protein CASSRTNRGDTGELFF. J is TRBJ2-2 and V is TRBV4-1; 8 positions agree with TRBD1. The V gene's germline CDR1 is MGHRA and CDR2 YSYEKL. The J segment lost 3 bases and the V segment lost 4 bases, leaving 7 bases of the junction unmatched. This CDR3 is built from 16 residues.

This sequence joins TRBV19 and TRBJ2-3; D may be TRBD2 (6 bases). Germline-derived CDR1 and CDR2 are LNHDA and SQIVND (reference sequence). The CDR3 is 14 residues long. V lost 6 bases to trimming and J lost 3 bases, with 13 bases between them. CDR3 protein: CASSPGEATDTQYF. The CDR3 coding sequence is TGTGCCAGTAGCCCCGGGGAGGCGACAGATACGCAGTATTTT.

The CDR3 bases are TGTGCCAGCAGCTTAGTAGGGCAGCAGAACACTGAAGCTTTCTTT. Protein: CASSLVGQQNTEAFF. This sequence joins TRBV7-9 and TRBJ1-1; D call uncertain. From germline, CDR1 is SEHNR and CDR2 FQNEAQ (reference sequence). The CDR3 runs to 15 residues. Trimming left V 1 base short and J 1 base short, with 10 bases between. The complete variable domain, with remaining parts taken from reference TRBV7-9 and TRBJ1-1, reads DTGVSQNPRHKITKRGQNVTFRCDPISEHNRLYWYRQTLGQGPEFLTYFQNEAQLEKSRLLSDRFSAERPKGSFSTLEIQRTEQGDSAMYLCASSLVGQQNTEAFFGQGTRLTVV.

The chain links TRBV6-5 to TRBJ2-1; 8 nucleotides match TRBD1. Trimming cost V 8 bases and J 2 bases; bases outside gene matches: 5. CDR3 length: 14 residues. Germline V lookup: CDR1 MNHEY, CDR2 SVGAGI. CDR3 sequence (DNA): TGTGCCAGCGCACCGGGACAGGCCTACAATGAGCAGTTCTTC. Translated, it gives CASAPGQAYNEQFF.

In this sample, this clone turned up a few times. The chain recombines TRBV10-1 with TRBJ1-1; TRBD1 might be the D (6 bases). This CDR3 is 13 amino acids long. Germline-derived CDR1 and CDR2 are WNHNN and SYGVQD (reference sequence). For the CDR3, the DNA is TGCGCTAGTTCGAAGGCGACAGGCACTGAAGCTTTCTTT. Translation gives CASSKATGTEAFF.

This sequence joins TRBV5-1 and TRBJ2-1, with D uncertain. V was cut by 2 bases and J by 1 base, with 13 bases left in between. Germline CDR1 SGHRS, CDR2 YFSETQ. The CDR3 has 16 residues. The CDR3 DNA sequence: TGCGCCAGCAGCTTCTACCTAAGGTCGTCCTACAATGAGCAGTTCTTC. Translation: CASSFYLRSSYNEQFF.

The chain carries TRBV4-2 and TRBJ1-1; D possibly corresponds to TRBD1 (6 bases). V lost 4 bases, J lost 4 bases, and 13 bases lay in between. The length of the CDR3 is 14 residues. CDR1 is LGHNA and CDR2 is YNFKEQ in the germline V gene. The CDR3 region has the DNA TGTGCCAGCAGCCCGCAGGGGTCTTTCACTGAAGCTTTCTTT. Translation gives CASSPQGSFTEAFF.

This rearrangement joins TRBV18 to TRBJ2-7; D is undetermined. This CDR3 region has 13 residues. V was cut by 1 base and J by 3 bases, with 7 bases left in between. CDR1 KGHSH and CDR2 LQKENI come from the germline V gene. CDR3 sequence (DNA): TGTGCCAGCTCACCACTTCTGGGCTACGAGCAGTACTTC. It yields the protein CASSPLLGYEQYF. The complete variable domain, with remaining parts taken from reference TRBV18 and TRBJ2-7, reads NAGVMQNPRHLVRRRGQEARLRCSPMKGHSHVYWYRQLPEEGLKFMVYLQKENIIDESGMPKERFSAEFPKEGPSILRIQQVVRGDSAAYFCASSPLLGYEQYFGPGTRLTVT.

This CDR3 reads CASSFPGGRGGGTQYF. The CDR3 DNA is TGCGCCAGCAGCTTCCCTGGCGGGAGAGGCGGGGGTACGCAGTATTTT. The chain combines TRBV5-1 with TRBJ2-3; 7 bases align to TRBD2. V dropped 2 bases and J dropped 8; count of bases not matched to a gene: 14. The germline CDR1 and CDR2 sequences are SGHRS and YFSETQ. This CDR3 is built from 16 residues. The variable domain in full, with the rest retrieved from reference TRBV5-1 and TRBJ2-3, is KAGVTQTPRYLIKTRGQQVTLSCSPISGHRSVSWYQQTPGQGLQFLFEYFSETQRNKGNFPGRFSGRQFSNSRSEMNVSTLELGDSALYLCASSFPGGRGGGTQYFGPGTRLTVL.

J is TRBJ2-1 and V is TRBV9; 8 positions agree with TRBD1. CDR3 size: 16 residues. Germline trimming cut 6 bases from V and 1 base from J; bases unmatched to any gene: 9. Germline V gene sequence: CDR1 SGDLS, CDR2 YYNGEE. The CDR3 DNA reads as TGTGCCAGCACCCCAACAGGGGGGCCATCCTACAATGAGCAGTTCTTC. The encoded protein is CASTPTGGPSYNEQFF. The full variable domain, completed using reference TRBV9 and TRBJ2-1, is DSGVTQTPKHLITATGQRVTLRCSPRSGDLSVYWYQQSLDQGLQFLIQYYNGEERAKGNILERFSAQQFPDLHSELNLSSLELGDSALYFCASTPTGGPSYNEQFFGPGTRLTVL.

The DNA for the CDR3 is TGTGCCAGCAGCCCGACGCAGGGGTGGGGCGAGACCCAGTACTTC. Its protein is CASSPTQGWGETQYF. V gene TRBV7-9 combines with J gene TRBJ2-5, with a tentative D call TRBD1 (6 bases). The CDR3 consists of 15 residues. CDR1 SEHNR and CDR2 FQNEAQ come from the germline V gene (reference sequence). Trimming took 5 bases from V and 5 from J, leaving 18 bases between them.

The sample holds a few counts of this clone. V is TRBV5-1 and J is TRBJ2-1, with TRBD1 matching 8 bases. This CDR3 region has 14 residues. The trim removed 4 bases at V and 8 bases at J, leaving 8 bases unmatched. CDR1 is SGHRS, CDR2 YFSETQ, per germline. CDR3 in amino acids: CASSTTTGEDEQFF. The CDR3 nucleotides read TGCGCCAGCAGCACCACGACAGGGGAGGATGAGCAGTTCTTC.

J is TRBJ2-3 and V is TRBV3-1 (or the pseudogene TRBV3-2); TRBD2 matches 14 bases. Germline values: CDR1 LGHDT, CDR2 YNNKEL (reference sequence). The CDR3 has 20 residues. Trimming cost V 6 bases and J 2 bases; bases outside gene matches: 16. The CDR3 is CASSPPTGLAGGGPTDTQYF. The CDR3 nucleotides read TGTGCCAGCAGTCCGCCAACCGGACTAGCGGGAGGAGGTCCCACAGATACGCAGTATTTT.

V and J are TRBV4-1 and TRBJ2-3; TRBD2 matches at 7 bases. The CDR3 has 19 residues. Germline V CDR1 and CDR2: MGHRA, YSYEKL. V shed 4 bases and J 2 bases; nucleotides not matched to a gene: 18. Written as DNA, the CDR3 is TGCGCCAGCAGCCGTCAACCGAACTCGGCTAGCGGACTCACAGATACGCAGTATTTT. This sequence encodes CASSRQPNSASGLTDTQYF.

Concerning this clone: A junction boundary mismatches the germline segment, possibly from a read error. The V gene is TRBV6-2 or TRBV6-3, the J gene TRBJ2-3, with D hard to call. This CDR3 contains 15 residues. The germline V gene encodes CDR1 MNHEY and CDR2 SVGEGT. The CDR3 protein is CASSYPLRPSDAQYF. The CDR3 region has the DNA TGTGCCAGCAGTTACCCATTAAGGCCTTCAGATGCGCAGTATTTT.

This clone has just a few counts. The chain is built from TRBV18 and TRBJ2-7, with D possibly being TRBD1 (5 bases). The CDR3 is 14 residues long. V lost 1 base to trimming and J lost 3 bases, with 10 bases between them. The V gene's germline CDR1 is KGHSH and CDR2 LQKENI. The CDR3 loop is CASSPHATDYEQYF. As DNA, the CDR3 is TGTGCCAGCTCACCACACGCGACAGACTACGAGCAGTACTTC.